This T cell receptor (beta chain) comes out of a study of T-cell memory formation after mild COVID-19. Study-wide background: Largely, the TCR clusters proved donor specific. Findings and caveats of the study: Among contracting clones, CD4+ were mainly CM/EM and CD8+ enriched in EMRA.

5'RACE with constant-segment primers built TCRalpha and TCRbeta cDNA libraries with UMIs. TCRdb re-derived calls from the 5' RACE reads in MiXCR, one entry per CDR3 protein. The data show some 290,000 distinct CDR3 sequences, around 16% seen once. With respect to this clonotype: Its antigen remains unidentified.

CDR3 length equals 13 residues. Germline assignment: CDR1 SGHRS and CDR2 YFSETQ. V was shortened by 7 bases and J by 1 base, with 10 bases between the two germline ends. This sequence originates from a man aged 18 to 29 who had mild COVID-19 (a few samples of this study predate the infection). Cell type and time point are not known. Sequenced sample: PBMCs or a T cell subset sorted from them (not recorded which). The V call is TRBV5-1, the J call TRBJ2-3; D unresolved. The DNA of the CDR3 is TGCGCCAGCCGACGGGTCGGCACAGATACGCAGTATTTT. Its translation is CASRRVGTDTQYF.